These 20 T cell receptor beta chains were all obtained from the same sample, sequenced in a study of blood T cell repertoires in COVID-19. Produced via immunoSEQ multiplex PCR; TCRdb's table is partial and in-frame only. There are 190,000 or so clones in the sample; 65% to 80% occur only once, and about 14% lies in the top ten. The specimen was peripheral blood. These receptors were collected from a man in his fifties who had recovered from COVID-19.

This sequence joins TRBV9 and TRBJ2-7; a possible D gene is TRBD2 (6 bases). CDR1 SGDLS and CDR2 YYNGEE come from the germline V gene. The CDR3 contains 17 residues. Trimming left V 3 bases short and J 0 bases short, with 19 bases between. The CDR3 sequence is CASSAFLRGGTSYEQYF. Here the CDR3 DNA reads TGTGCCAGCAGCGCTTTCCTGCGGGGCGGTACCTCCTACGAGCAGTACTTC. The full variable domain, its missing parts supplied by reference TRBV9 and TRBJ2-7, is DSGVTQTPKHLITATGQRVTLRCSPRSGDLSVYWYQQSLDQGLQFLIQYYNGEERAKGNILERFSAQQFPDLHSELNLSSLELGDSALYFCASSAFLRGGTSYEQYFGPGTRLTVT.

This chain joins TRBV9 and TRBJ2-1; D is ambiguous. Germline CDR1 and CDR2: SGDLS and YYNGEE. The V end was cut by 0 bases, the J end by 10 bases, with 8 bases between. The CDR3 consists of 12 residues. The CDR3 DNA follows: TGTGCCAGCAGCGTAGCGGAGTTCGAGCAGTTCTTC. Amino acids: CASSVAEFEQFF.

The chain uses TRBV19 and TRBJ2-3; D possibly corresponds to TRBD2 (6 bases). V dropped 2 bases and J dropped 6 bases, with 12 bases sitting between them. CDR1 LNHDA and CDR2 SQIVND come from the germline V gene (reference sequence). The CDR3 runs 14 residues. CDR3 residues: CASSISGRRDTQYF. Here the CDR3 DNA reads TGTGCCAGTAGTATATCAGGGAGGCGGGATACGCAGTATTTT.

This chain links TRBV27 with TRBJ2-7, with a possible D match to TRBD1 (5 bases). Germline loops: CDR1 MNHEY, CDR2 SMNVEV (reference sequence). Trimming removed 3 bases from V and 2 bases from J, with 14 bases in between. This CDR3 comprises 15 residues. The DNA for the CDR3 is TGTGCCAGCAGTTTGGCGCAGGGCCATACCTACGAGCAGTACTTC. Protein product: CASSLAQGHTYEQYF.

V is TRBV7-2 and J is TRBJ2-2, with TRBD2 as a possible D gene (5 bases). Germline lookup yields CDR1 SGHTA and CDR2 FQGNSA. Trimming took off 0 bases at V and 3 bases at J, with 17 bases between the two ends. This CDR3 has 18 residues. CDR3 in DNA: TGTGCCAGCAGCTTAGCGGTCTTCGGGATTTGGGACACCGGGGAGCTGTTTTTT. Amino acids: CASSLAVFGIWDTGELFF.

This clone was seen more than once but under ten times. The J gene is TRBJ2-7, the V gene TRBV29-1; tentatively, D is TRBD2 (6 bases). CDR1 and CDR2 from the germline V gene are SQVTM and ANQGSEA. The CDR3 is 14 residues long. V lost 4 bases, J lost 4 bases, and 17 bases lay in between. The CDR3 DNA reads as TGCAGCGTTGTAGTTTGGCTAGCGAGATACGAGCAGTACTTC. Translating gives CSVVVWLARYEQYF.

The rearrangement uses TRBV5-1 and TRBJ2-2, with D maybe TRBD2 (6 bases). This CDR3 region has 16 residues. V lost 0 bases to trimming and J lost 4 bases, with 13 bases between them. Germline assignment: CDR1 SGHRS and CDR2 YFSETQ. The CDR3 bases are TGCGCCAGCAGCTTGGACGGGAGTTGGGGCACCGGGGAGCTGTTTTTT. Encoded protein: CASSLDGSWGTGELFF. Full variable domain (missing parts from reference TRBV5-1 and TRBJ2-2): KAGVTQTPRYLIKTRGQQVTLSCSPISGHRSVSWYQQTPGQGLQFLFEYFSETQRNKGNFPGRFSGRQFSNSRSEMNVSTLELGDSALYLCASSLDGSWGTGELFFGEGSRLTVL.

The chain combines TRBV11-1 with TRBJ2-1; D remains ambiguous. Germline V gene lookup returns CDR1 SGHAT and CDR2 FQDESV (reference sequence). This CDR3 has 14 residues. V lost 10 bases and J 3 bases, leaving 16 bases between the germline ends. The CDR3 nucleotides are TGTGCCACCCACACAGCTGGTTTCTACAATGAGCAGTTCTTC. Its translation is CATHTAGFYNEQFF.

This clone turned up a few times. The chain carries TRBV5-6 and TRBJ2-2; 7 nucleotides match TRBD1. The CDR3 spans 17 residues. The germline V gene has CDR1 SGHDT and CDR2 YYEEEE. J lost 0 bases, V lost 4 bases, and 9 bases had no gene match. The CDR3 region has the DNA TGTGCCAGCAGCAGGGTAAAGACAGGGCCGAACACCGGGGAGCTGTTTTTT. Its protein is CASSRVKTGPNTGELFF.

The chain uses TRBV28 and TRBJ2-3; TRBD2 matches 11 bases. The germline gives CDR1 MDHEN, CDR2 SYDVKM. This CDR3 spans 21 amino acids. Germline trimming cut 6 bases from V and 5 bases from J; bases unmatched to any gene: 25. As DNA, the CDR3 is TGTGCCAGCAGCAAGCCCTTGGGGGTGGAGCTAGCGGGAGGTTGGTTAGATACGCAGTATTTT. Protein product: CASSKPLGVELAGGWLDTQYF.

A note on this clone: This same CDR3 is encoded by further DNA sequences in the sample. V is TRBV5-1 and J is TRBJ2-5, with a possible D match to TRBD2 (6 bases). This CDR3 contains 13 residues. V lost 4 bases, J lost 5 bases, and 12 bases lay in between. Germline CDR1 SGHRS, CDR2 YFSETQ. For the CDR3, the DNA is TGCGCCAGCAGCCTTGCAGGAGGGGAGACCCAGTACTTC. Translated: CASSLAGGETQYF.

The CDR3 nucleotides read TGTGCCAGCAGCTCCATACGAACAGGACAAGAGACCCAGTACTTC. Translating gives CASSSIRTGQETQYF. J is TRBJ2-5 and V is TRBV11-2, with D tentatively TRBD1 (5 bases). CDR3 size: 15 residues. Trimming stripped 4 bases from V and 2 bases from J, with 14 bases between. Germline V gene data show CDR1 as SGHAT and CDR2 as FQNNGV.

The chain employs TRBV13 and TRBJ2-7, with a tentative D call TRBD1 (5 bases). This CDR3 contains 17 residues. The V end was cut by 0 bases, the J end by 3 bases, with 18 bases between. The germline V gene encodes CDR1 PRHDT and CDR2 FYEKMQ (reference sequence). The CDR3 bases are TGTGCCAGCAGCTTAGGCCTCGCAGGGCACACAAACTACGAGCAGTACTTC. Translation gives CASSLGLAGHTNYEQYF.

The rearrangement joins TRBV5-5 to TRBJ1-4; 7 bases agree with TRBD1. CDR1 is SGHKS and CDR2 is YYEKEE in the germline V gene (reference sequence). The V gene end was trimmed by 3 bases and the J gene end by 15 bases; junction bases not matched to a gene: 8. This CDR3 comprises 12 residues. CDR3 loop: CASSYLQGPMFF. Here the CDR3 DNA reads TGTGCCAGCAGCTATCTACAGGGGCCGATGTTTTTT. Complete variable domain (other parts from reference TRBV5-5 and TRBJ1-4): DAGVTQSPTHLIKTRGQQVTLRCSPISGHKSVSWYQQVLGQGPQFIFQYYEKEERGRGNFPDRFSARQFPNYSSELNVNALLLGDSALYLCASSYLQGPMFFGSGTQLSVL.

With regard to this clone: The same CDR3 is also encoded by other DNA sequences in this sample. The chain combines TRBV7-8 with TRBJ2-7; 10 bases map to TRBD2. The CDR3 contains 15 residues. J was trimmed by 2 bases and V by 5 bases; bases with no gene match: 6. Germline CDR1 reads SGHVS; CDR2 reads FQNEAQ. CDR3 coding DNA: TGTGCCAGCAGCCCCAGGACTAGCGGAACCTACGAGCAGTACTTC. Amino acid sequence: CASSPRTSGTYEQYF.

The chain couples TRBV5-4 to TRBJ2-2; D may be TRBD2 (6 bases). Germline CDR1 and CDR2: SGHNT and YYREEE (reference sequence). Trimming stripped 2 bases from V and 4 bases from J, with 27 bases between. CDR3 length: 20 amino acids. The DNA of the CDR3 is TGTGCCAGCAGCTTCTCCCTTTTGTCCCGGGACTCCGGGGGCACCGGGGAGCTGTTTTTT. This encodes CASSFSLLSRDSGGTGELFF.

J is TRBJ1-3 and V is TRBV9; 8 nucleotides match TRBD1. Germline V gene sequence: CDR1 SGDLS, CDR2 YYNGEE. The V and J ends lost 0 bases and 4 bases, in that order; junction bases with no gene match: 3. The CDR3 consists of 15 residues. CDR3 region: CASSVGGTGGNTIYF. The CDR3 nucleotides are TGTGCCAGCAGCGTAGGAGGGACAGGCGGAAACACCATATATTTT. The entire variable domain, with the rest obtained from reference TRBV9 and TRBJ1-3, is as follows: DSGVTQTPKHLITATGQRVTLRCSPRSGDLSVYWYQQSLDQGLQFLIQYYNGEERAKGNILERFSAQQFPDLHSELNLSSLELGDSALYFCASSVGGTGGNTIYFGEGSWLTVV.

The genes are TRBV11-2 and TRBJ1-6, with TRBD1 as a possible D gene (6 bases). Germline V gene lookup returns CDR1 SGHAT and CDR2 FQNNGV. CDR3 size: 16 residues. Trimming removed 3 bases from V and 6 bases from J, with 15 bases in between. CDR3 nucleotide sequence: TGTGCCAGCAGCTTTAGGACAACAGGGTCTAATTCACCCCTCCACTTT. This sequence encodes CASSFRTTGSNSPLHF.

A note on this clone: At one boundary the junction diverges from the germline segment, which might be a read error. The chain combines TRBV25-1 with TRBJ2-1; 8 bases agree with TRBD1. The length of the CDR3 is 14 residues. Germline V CDR1 and CDR2: MGHDK, SYGVNS. The CDR3: CASSASLTGANWVF. DNA of the CDR3: TGTGCCAGCAGTGCGTCGTTGACAGGGGCGAACTGGGTCTTC. The full variable domain, rest sourced from reference TRBV25-1 and TRBJ2-1, is EADIYQTPRYLVIGTGKKITLECSQTMGHDKMYWYQQDPGMELHLIHYSYGVNSTEKGDLSSESTVSRIRTEHFPLTLESARPSHTSQYLCASSASLTGANWVFGPGTRLTVL.

The V and J genes are TRBV2 and TRBJ1-2; D is possibly TRBD1 (5 bases). Trimming cost V 6 bases and J 4 bases, with 12 bases left between them. The CDR3 contains 13 residues. From germline, CDR1 is SNHLY and CDR2 FYNNEI. The CDR3 protein is CASSVDRIYGYTF. The DNA of the CDR3 is TGTGCCAGCAGCGTAGACAGAATCTATGGCTACACCTTC.